The 21 T cell receptor beta chains presented below share a single source sample, sequenced in a study of CD8 T cells in ankylosing spondylitis. Study-wide points: Ankylosing spondylitis blood appeared to be characterized by a TCR beta motif of several highly homologous variants.

Each CDR3 protein is one row after TCRdb ran MiXCR on the 5' RACE reads. The profile shows hundreds of thousands of distinct CDR3 sequences, roughly 10% of them singletons. These receptors have no identified antigens. The sample comprised blood, either unsorted or a sorted T cell fraction (not recorded which). The receptors were sampled from a male donor with ankylosing spondylitis.

This clonotype came up many times. The rearrangement links TRBV20-1 to TRBJ2-3; D may be TRBD2 (6 bases). Trimming took 6 bases from V and 4 from J, leaving 11 bases between them. Germline CDR1 DFQATT, CDR2 SNEGSKA (reference sequence). This CDR3 spans 12 amino acids. The CDR3 DNA reads TGCAGTGCAGTAACGGGGGCAGATACGCAGTATTTT. Translating gives CSAVTGADTQYF.

This clonotype was picked up a small number of times. This chain links TRBV5-1 with TRBJ2-2; D is possibly TRBD2 (5 bases). Germline CDR1 SGHRS, CDR2 YFSETQ. Trimming pared 1 base from V and 4 bases from J, leaving 11 bases between. There are 15 residues in the CDR3. The CDR3 loop is CASSLMDSRTGELFF. The CDR3 DNA reads as TGCGCCAGCAGCTTGATGGACTCTCGCACCGGGGAGCTGTTTTTT.

This clonotype showed up just a few times. The genes are TRBV20-1 and TRBJ2-2; 14 nucleotides line up with TRBD2. V was pared by 6 bases and J by 7 bases, with 7 bases of the junction left unmatched. Germline V CDR1 and CDR2: DFQATT, SNEGSKA (reference sequence). The CDR3 covers 15 residues. CDR3 DNA: TGCAGTGCGGGGACTAGCGGGAGAAGTAACGGGGAGCTGTTTTTT. This encodes CSAGTSGRSNGELFF.

The gene calls are TRBV5-1 and TRBJ2-3; weak D call: TRBD1 (6 bases). Per germline, CDR1 SGHRS and CDR2 YFSETQ. CDR3 length: 16 amino acids. With 2 bases removed from V and 1 base from J, the gap between germline ends came to 14 bases. The CDR3 loop reads CASSLQPKGGTDTQYF. The CDR3 DNA reads TGCGCCAGCAGCTTACAGCCTAAGGGGGGCACAGATACGCAGTATTTT.

This clonotype was seen more than once but under ten times. The CDR3 region is CASRPGNRYTEAFF. CDR3 in DNA: TGTGCCAGCAGGCCAGGGAATAGATACACTGAAGCTTTCTTT. The rearrangement uses TRBV12-3 or TRBV12-4 and TRBJ1-1; perhaps TRBD1 as D (5 bases). Trimming removed 6 bases from V and 3 bases from J, with 14 bases in between. The CDR3 consists of 14 residues.

Many counts were recorded for this clonotype. The V call is TRBV29-1, the J call TRBJ1-4; D not certain. The CDR3 has 14 residues. The germline V gene has CDR1 SQVTM and CDR2 ANQGSEA. V was trimmed by 3 bases and J by 0 bases, leaving 8 bases between them. CDR3 sequence reads: CSVEAGATNEKLFF. The CDR3 DNA is TGCAGCGTTGAGGCAGGAGCAACTAATGAAAAACTGTTTTTT.

This clonotype was detected a few times. Sequence at one end of the junction differs from germline and may be a read error. The chain carries TRBV20-1 and TRBJ2-1; 9 bases map to TRBD2. CDR3 length: 17 residues. Germline lookup yields CDR1 DFQATT and CDR2 SNEGSKA (reference sequence). Written as DNA, the CDR3 is TGCTGTGCTAGAGGACCCTTAGCGGGAGCCCTAACATTTGAGCAGTTCTTC. It specifies CCARGPLAGALTFEQFF.

This sequence joins TRBV20-1 and TRBJ1-5; D is possibly TRBD1 (5 bases). Germline values: CDR1 DFQATT, CDR2 SNEGSKA (reference sequence). The CDR3 spans 14 residues. V gave up 6 bases and J gave up 4 bases, with 16 bases separating them. This CDR3 is CSARVRVLNQPQHF. Written as DNA, the CDR3 is TGCAGTGCCAGGGTACGGGTCCTGAATCAGCCCCAGCATTTT.

This clonotype was counted a few times. The rearrangement uses TRBV28 and TRBJ2-1, with 10 bases fitting TRBD1. This CDR3 region has 16 residues. From germline, CDR1 is MDHEN and CDR2 SYDVKM. V lost 5 bases to trimming and J lost 7 bases; unmatched junction nucleotides: 11. The chain's CDR3 is CASSRRQGAPGNEQFF. The CDR3 DNA follows: TGTGCCAGCAGTCGAAGACAGGGGGCGCCGGGAAATGAGCAGTTCTTC.

In regard to this clonotype: One junction end disagrees with the germline gene, perhaps due to a read error. V and J are TRBV15 and TRBJ1-2; no firm D call. Germline CDR1 reads LNHNV; CDR2 reads YYDKDF (reference sequence). CDR3 length: 16 residues. The CDR3 region is CATCRDRPGKLLGYTF. Written as DNA, the CDR3 is TGTGCCACCTGCAGAGATCGTCCGGGCAAATTATTAGGCTACACCTTC.

The V call is TRBV2, the J call TRBJ2-5, with D possibly TRBD1 on 6 matching bases. CDR1 and CDR2 (germline): SNHLY, FYNNEI. V was clipped by 5 bases and J by 10 bases, with 17 bases between them. This CDR3 has 13 amino acids. CDR3: CASSYTGPAGQYF. As DNA, the CDR3 is TGTGCCAGCAGTTATACAGGGCCCGCTGGCCAGTACTTC. Looking up the rest from reference TRBV2 and TRBJ2-5 gives the full variable domain: EPEVTQTPSHQVTQMGQEVILRCVPISNHLYFYWYRQILGQKVEFLVSFYNNEISEKSEIFDDQFSVERPDGSNFTLKIRSTKLEDSAMYFCASSYTGPAGQYFGPGTRLLVL.

There are a few counts of this clonotype. The chain carries TRBV5-1 and TRBJ2-1, with TRBD1 identical over 11 bases. The CDR3 loop spans 15 amino acids. V lost 1 base and J lost 5; bases outside the gene matches: 2. Germline CDR1 SGHRS, CDR2 YFSETQ. CDR3: CASSLWGQGDNEQFF. CDR3 DNA: TGCGCCAGCAGCTTGTGGGGACAGGGGGACAATGAGCAGTTCTTC.

The chain links TRBV20-1 to TRBJ2-3, with D perhaps given as TRBD1 or TRBD2 (6 bases each). The germline V gene encodes CDR1 DFQATT and CDR2 SNEGSKA (reference sequence). The CDR3 spans 13 residues. The V end lost 2 bases, the J end lost 4 bases, and 10 bases lay between the germline ends. The CDR3, as DNA: TGCAGTGCTAGAAGGGGGGTTGCAGATACGCAGTATTTT. Its protein product is CSARRGVADTQYF.

In its sample, this clonotype was seen a few times. The V gene is TRBV28, the J gene TRBJ1-2; unclear D gene. From germline, CDR1 is MDHEN and CDR2 SYDVKM. V lost 3 bases, J lost 5 bases, and 7 bases lay in between. This CDR3 contains 12 residues. In DNA, the CDR3 is TGTGCCAGCAGTTTGATCGAGTATGGCTACACCTTC. It codes for CASSLIEYGYTF.

In this sample, this clonotype turned up many times. The gene calls are TRBV5-1 and TRBJ1-5, with D possibly being TRBD1 (5 bases). Germline-derived CDR1 and CDR2 are SGHRS and YFSETQ. This CDR3 region has 15 residues. V gave up 8 bases and J gave up 1 base, with 16 bases separating them. CDR3 nucleotides: TGCGCCAGTAGGCTAGGGACGGGAAGCAATCAGCCCCAGCATTTT. Its translation: CASRLGTGSNQPQHF.

A few counts support this clonotype. This chain uses TRBV20-1 with TRBJ1-5, with D possibly being TRBD1 (5 bases). The CDR3 runs to 14 residues. CDR1 DFQATT and CDR2 SNEGSKA come from the germline V gene (reference sequence). Trimming took off 3 bases at V and 4 bases at J, with 13 bases between the two ends. In DNA form, the CDR3 reads TGCAGTGCTAGTCGGGCAGGGACGAATCAGCCCCAGCATTTT. Translation: CSASRAGTNQPQHF.

This clonotype occurred a few times. The V and J genes are TRBV19 and TRBJ2-7; no reliable D call. This CDR3 has 12 amino acids. Germline CDR1 and CDR2: LNHDA and SQIVND (reference sequence). V lost 5 bases and J lost 7, with 12 bases in between. In DNA, the CDR3 is TGTGCCAGTAGTTTCTCTTTCGGGGAGCAGTACTTC. Protein: CASSFSFGEQYF.

This chain uses TRBV7-9 with TRBJ2-2, with TRBD2 matching 7 bases. The CDR3 contains 15 residues. The germline gives CDR1 SEHNR, CDR2 FQNEAQ (reference sequence). The V segment lost 5 bases and the J segment 6 bases; nucleotides outside the gene matches: 9. The CDR3, as DNA: TGTGCCAGCAGCGCTGAGCGGGGACTCTCCGGGGAGCTGTTTTTT. Encoded protein: CASSAERGLSGELFF. Based on the CDR3 plus reference TRBV7-9 and TRBJ2-2, the full variable domain is DTGVSQNPRHKITKRGQNVTFRCDPISEHNRLYWYRQTLGQGPEFLTYFQNEAQLEKSRLLSDRFSAERPKGSFSTLEIQRTEQGDSAMYLCASSAERGLSGELFFGEGSRLTVL.

The chain employs TRBV7-9 and TRBJ2-5, with D perhaps being TRBD1 or TRBD2 (5 bases each). Germline V gene sequence: CDR1 SEHNR, CDR2 FQNEAQ (reference sequence). The V end lost 3 bases, the J end lost 5 bases, and 13 bases lay between the germline ends. The CDR3 runs 14 residues. The CDR3 sequence is CASSFGGMRETQYF. The CDR3 region has the DNA TGTGCCAGCAGCTTTGGGGGAATGCGGGAGACCCAGTACTTC. The complete variable domain, with remaining parts taken from reference TRBV7-9 and TRBJ2-5, reads DTGVSQNPRHKITKRGQNVTFRCDPISEHNRLYWYRQTLGQGPEFLTYFQNEAQLEKSRLLSDRFSAERPKGSFSTLEIQRTEQGDSAMYLCASSFGGMRETQYFGPGTRLLVL.

The V call is TRBV12-3 or TRBV12-4, the J call TRBJ2-3, with D perhaps matching TRBD2 (5 bases). The CDR3 contains 15 residues. V shed 3 bases and J shed 5 bases, with 15 bases lying between them. The CDR3 loop is CASSFLVSGRDTQYF. CDR3 in DNA: TGTGCCAGCAGTTTTCTCGTAAGCGGCAGAGATACGCAGTATTTT.

The chain joins TRBV18 to TRBJ2-5, with D unclear. Between the trimmed V and J ends, which lost 3 bases and 5 bases, there was a span of 16 bases. The CDR3 is 15 residues long. Per the germline V gene, CDR1 is KGHSH and CDR2 is LQKENI. DNA of the CDR3: TGTGCCAGCTCACCCATTGCCCCCGCGCATGAGACCCAGTACTTC. It encodes CASSPIAPAHETQYF.